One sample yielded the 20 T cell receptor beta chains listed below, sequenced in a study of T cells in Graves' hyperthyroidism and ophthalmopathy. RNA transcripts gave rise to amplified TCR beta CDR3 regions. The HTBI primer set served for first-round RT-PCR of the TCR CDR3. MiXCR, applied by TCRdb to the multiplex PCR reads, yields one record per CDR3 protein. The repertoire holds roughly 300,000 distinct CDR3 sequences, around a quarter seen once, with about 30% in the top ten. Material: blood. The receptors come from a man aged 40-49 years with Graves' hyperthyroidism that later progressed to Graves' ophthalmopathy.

The CDR3 region is CASSFRQNSGAQHF. The CDR3 nucleotides are TGTGCCAGCAGTTTCAGGCAGAATTCTGGGGCCCAGCATTTT. This chain connects TRBV12-3 or TRBV12-4 to TRBJ1-5; D is unresolved. This CDR3 contains 14 residues. V lost 3 bases, J lost 11 bases, and 17 bases lay in between.

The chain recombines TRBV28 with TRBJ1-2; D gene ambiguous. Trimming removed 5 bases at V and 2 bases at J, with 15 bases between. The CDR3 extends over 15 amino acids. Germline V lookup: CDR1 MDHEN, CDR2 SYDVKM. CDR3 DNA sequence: TGTGCCAGCAGTCCGCTGGGGATGGTGAACTATGGCTACACCTTC. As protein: CASSPLGMVNYGYTF.

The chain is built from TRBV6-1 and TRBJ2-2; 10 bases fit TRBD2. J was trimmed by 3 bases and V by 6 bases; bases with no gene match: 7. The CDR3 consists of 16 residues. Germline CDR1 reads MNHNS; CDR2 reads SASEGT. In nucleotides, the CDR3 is TGTGCCAGCAGCAGACCCGGGACTAGCGACACCGGGGAGCTGTTTTTT. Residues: CASSRPGTSDTGELFF.

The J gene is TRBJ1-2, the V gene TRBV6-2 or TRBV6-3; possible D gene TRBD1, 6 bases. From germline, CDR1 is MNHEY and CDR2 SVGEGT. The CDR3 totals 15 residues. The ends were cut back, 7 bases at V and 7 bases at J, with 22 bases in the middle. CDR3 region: CASTAGQTRRGGYTF. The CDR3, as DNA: TGTGCCAGCACCGCCGGACAGACCCGTCGAGGTGGCTACACCTTC.

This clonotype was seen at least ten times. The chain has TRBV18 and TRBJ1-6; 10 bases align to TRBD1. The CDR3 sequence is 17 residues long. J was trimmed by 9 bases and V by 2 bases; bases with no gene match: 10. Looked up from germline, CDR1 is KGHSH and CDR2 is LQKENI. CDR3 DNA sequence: TGTGCCAGCTCACCAACGATGGGGACAGGGGTGAGTTCACCCCTCCACTTT. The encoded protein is CASSPTMGTGVSSPLHF.

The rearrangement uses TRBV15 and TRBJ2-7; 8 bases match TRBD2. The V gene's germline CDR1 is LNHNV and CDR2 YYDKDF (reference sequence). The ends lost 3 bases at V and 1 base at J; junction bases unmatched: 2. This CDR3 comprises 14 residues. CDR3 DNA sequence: TGTGCCACCAGCAGCGGGGGGGTTTCCTACGAGCAGTACTTC. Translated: CATSSGGVSYEQYF.

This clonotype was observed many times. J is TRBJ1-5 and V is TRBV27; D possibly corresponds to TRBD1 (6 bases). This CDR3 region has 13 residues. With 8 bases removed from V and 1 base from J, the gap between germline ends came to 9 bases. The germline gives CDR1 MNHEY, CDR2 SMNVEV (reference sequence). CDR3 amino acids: CASSDRSNQPQHF. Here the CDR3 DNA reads TGTGCCAGCTCCGACAGGAGCAATCAGCCCCAGCATTTT.

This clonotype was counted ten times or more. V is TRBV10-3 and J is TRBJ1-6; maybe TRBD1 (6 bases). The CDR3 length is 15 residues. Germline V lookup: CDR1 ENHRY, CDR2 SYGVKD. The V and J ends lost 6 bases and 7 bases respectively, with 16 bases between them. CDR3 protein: CAISPAGQPNSPLHF. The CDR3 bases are TGTGCCATCAGCCCGGCGGGACAACCAAATTCACCCCTCCACTTT.

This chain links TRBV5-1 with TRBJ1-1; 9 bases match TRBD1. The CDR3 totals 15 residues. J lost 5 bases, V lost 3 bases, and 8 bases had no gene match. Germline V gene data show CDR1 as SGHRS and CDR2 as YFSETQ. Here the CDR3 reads CASSWLQGARTEAFF. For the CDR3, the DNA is TGCGCCAGCAGCTGGCTACAGGGGGCGCGGACTGAAGCTTTCTTT.

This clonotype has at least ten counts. The CDR3 DNA follows: TGTGCCAGCAGTTACTCCCTAGCGGTGACCTACGAGCAGTACTTC. This translates into CASSYSLAVTYEQYF. This sequence joins TRBV6-2 or TRBV6-3 and TRBJ2-7; 7 bases map to TRBD2. CDR3 length: 15 residues. Germline CDR1 reads MNHEY; CDR2 reads SVGEGT. Losses at the gene ends were 0 bases for V and 2 bases for J; bases not matched to a gene: 4.

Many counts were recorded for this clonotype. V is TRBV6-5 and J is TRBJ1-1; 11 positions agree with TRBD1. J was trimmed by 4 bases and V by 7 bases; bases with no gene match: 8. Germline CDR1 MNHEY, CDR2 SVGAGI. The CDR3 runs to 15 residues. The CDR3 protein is CASTRRGTGGTEAFF. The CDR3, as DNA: TGTGCCAGCACCCGAAGGGGGACAGGGGGCACTGAAGCTTTCTTT.

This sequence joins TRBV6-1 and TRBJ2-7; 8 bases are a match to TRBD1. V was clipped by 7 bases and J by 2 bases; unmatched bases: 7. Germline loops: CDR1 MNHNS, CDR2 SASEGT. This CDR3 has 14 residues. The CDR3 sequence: CASTGTGFTYEQYF. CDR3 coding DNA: TGTGCCAGCACCGGGACAGGATTTACCTACGAGCAGTACTTC.

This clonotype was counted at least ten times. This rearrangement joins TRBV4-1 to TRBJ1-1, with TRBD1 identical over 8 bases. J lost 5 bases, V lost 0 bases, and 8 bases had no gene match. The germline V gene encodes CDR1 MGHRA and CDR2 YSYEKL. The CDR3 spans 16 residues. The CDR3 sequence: CASSQDAGGAGTEAFF. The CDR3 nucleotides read TGCGCCAGCAGCCAAGATGCAGGGGGCGCAGGTACTGAAGCTTTCTTT.

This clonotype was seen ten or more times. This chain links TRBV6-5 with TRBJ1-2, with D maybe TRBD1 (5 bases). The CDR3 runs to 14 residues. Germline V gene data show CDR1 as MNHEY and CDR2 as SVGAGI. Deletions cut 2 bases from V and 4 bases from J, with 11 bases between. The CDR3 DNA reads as TGTGCCAGCAGTTACGGAGACAGACCCTATGGCTACACCTTC. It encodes CASSYGDRPYGYTF.

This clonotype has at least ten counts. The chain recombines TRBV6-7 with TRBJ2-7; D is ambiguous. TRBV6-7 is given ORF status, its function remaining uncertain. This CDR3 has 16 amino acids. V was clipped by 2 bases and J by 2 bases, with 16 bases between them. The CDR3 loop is CASSYPMGLDTYEQYF. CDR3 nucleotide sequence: TGTGCCAGCAGTTACCCTATGGGCCTTGATACCTACGAGCAGTACTTC.

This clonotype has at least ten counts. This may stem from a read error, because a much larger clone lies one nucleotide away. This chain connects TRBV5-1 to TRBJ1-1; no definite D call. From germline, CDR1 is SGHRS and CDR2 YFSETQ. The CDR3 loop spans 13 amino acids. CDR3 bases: TGCGCCAGCGGCTTTAATGGAGACACTGAAGCTTTCTTT. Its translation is CASGFNGDTEAFF.

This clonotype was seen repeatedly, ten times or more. As DNA, the CDR3 is TGTGCCAGCAGTTTATCGTTTGGCTTCTACGAGCAGTACTTC. Its translation: CASSLSFGFYEQYF. The chain is built from TRBV27 and TRBJ2-7; D not certain. With 0 bases removed from V and 3 bases from J, the gap between germline ends came to 9 bases. The CDR3 contains 14 residues. CDR1 and CDR2 (germline): MNHEY, SMNVEV (reference sequence).

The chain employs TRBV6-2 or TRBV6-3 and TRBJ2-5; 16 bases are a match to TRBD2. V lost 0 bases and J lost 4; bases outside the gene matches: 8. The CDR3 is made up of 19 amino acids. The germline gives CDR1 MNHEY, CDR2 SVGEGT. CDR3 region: CASSYSGTSGRAGGETQYF. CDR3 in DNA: TGTGCCAGCAGTTACTCCGGGACTAGCGGGAGGGCTGGTGGAGAGACCCAGTACTTC.

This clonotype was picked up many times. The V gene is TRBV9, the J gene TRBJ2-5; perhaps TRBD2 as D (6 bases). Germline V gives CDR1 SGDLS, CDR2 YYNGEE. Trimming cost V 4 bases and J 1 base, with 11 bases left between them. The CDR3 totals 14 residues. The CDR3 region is CASSLMEGQETQYF. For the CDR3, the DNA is TGTGCCAGCAGCCTGATGGAGGGCCAAGAGACCCAGTACTTC.

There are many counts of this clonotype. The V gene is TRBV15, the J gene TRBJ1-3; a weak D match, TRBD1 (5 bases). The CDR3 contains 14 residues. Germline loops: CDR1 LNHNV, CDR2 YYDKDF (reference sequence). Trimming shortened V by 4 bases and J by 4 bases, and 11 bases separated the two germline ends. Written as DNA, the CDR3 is TGTGCCACCAGCAACCGAGCAGGGGGAAACACCATATATTTT. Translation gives CATSNRAGGNTIYF.